The 6 T cell receptor beta chains presented below share a single source sample, sequenced in a study of identical twins. Each CDR3 protein is one row after TCRdb ran MiXCR on the 5' RACE reads. The repertoire includes 1.5 million to 2 million distinct CDR3 sequences, about 32% of them detected once, and less than 0.35% sits in the top ten. The specimen sequenced was cord blood. These TCRs come from a newborn girl in good health.

This sequence joins TRBV3-1 and TRBJ2-3; TRBD2 matches 8 bases. The CDR3 is made up of 17 amino acids. Germline CDR1 reads LGHDT; CDR2 reads YNNKEL (reference sequence). V shed 1 base, J shed 2 bases, and the junction held 8 bases outside the gene matches. For the CDR3, the DNA is TGTGCCAGCAGCCAAGTTTCCCGGGGGGGCACCACAGATACGCAGTATTTT. Translating it yields CASSQVSRGGTTDTQYF.

The J gene is TRBJ2-3, the V gene TRBV10-3; D may be TRBD2 (5 bases). This CDR3 contains 12 residues. The germline CDR1 and CDR2 sequences are ENHRY and SYGVKD. The V and J ends lost 8 bases and 3 bases respectively, with 9 bases between them. In DNA, the CDR3 is TGTGCCATCGGGTTAGCGACAGATACGCAGTATTTT. Its protein is CAIGLATDTQYF.

This clonotype showed up many times. The V gene is TRBV12-3 or TRBV12-4, the J gene TRBJ1-2; 7 bases line up with TRBD1. CDR3 length: 15 amino acids. Trimming at V came to 5 bases and at J to 1 base, leaving 7 bases not matched to a gene. The CDR3 DNA is TGTGCCAGCAGTCTCGACAGGGCGATTAACTATGGCTACACCTTC. Translated, it gives CASSLDRAINYGYTF.

The rearrangement links TRBV28 to TRBJ1-5, with TRBD1 as a possible D gene (6 bases). Per the germline V gene, CDR1 is MDHEN and CDR2 is SYDVKM. The CDR3 covers 14 residues. Trimming took 6 bases from V and 9 from J, leaving 18 bases between them. The CDR3 bases are TGTGCCAGCAGACAAACAGGGATGGGACTGCCCCAGCATTTT. Protein: CASRQTGMGLPQHF.

The CDR3 region is CASSSLPGENTEAFF. Here the CDR3 DNA reads TGCGCCAGCAGCTCACTCCCGGGGGAAAACACTGAAGCTTTCTTT. The chain recombines TRBV5-1 with TRBJ1-1; the D gene is possibly TRBD1 (5 bases). Trimming pared 3 bases from V and 2 bases from J, leaving 14 bases between. This CDR3 has 15 amino acids. Germline V lookup: CDR1 SGHRS, CDR2 YFSETQ. The full variable domain, with the rest looked up from reference TRBV5-1 and TRBJ1-1, is KAGVTQTPRYLIKTRGQQVTLSCSPISGHRSVSWYQQTPGQGLQFLFEYFSETQRNKGNFPGRFSGRQFSNSRSEMNVSTLELGDSALYLCASSSLPGENTEAFFGQGTRLTVV.

The rearrangement joins TRBV28 to TRBJ2-1; 10 bases map to TRBD2. The CDR3 length is 15 residues. V gave up 7 bases and J gave up 7 bases; unmatched junction bases: 10. Germline CDR1 reads MDHEN; CDR2 reads SYDVKM. CDR3 sequence reads: CASINGLAGVNEQFF. CDR3 bases: TGTGCCAGCATAAACGGCCTAGCGGGAGTGAATGAGCAGTTCTTC.